These 27 T cell receptor beta chains share one sample of origin, sequenced in a study of blood T cell repertoires in COVID-19. Sequencing used immunoSEQ multiplex PCR; TCRdb keeps in-frame clones, though not all of them. The table lists about 65,000 clones, 70% to 85% of them singletons, with about two fifths in the top ten. Sequencing input: peripheral blood. The receptors originated from a human donor in a cohort sampled during active COVID-19.

This clone has a single count. The V gene is TRBV25-1, the J gene TRBJ1-5; 8 nucleotides agree with TRBD1. The CDR3 is 12 residues long. Germline loops: CDR1 MGHDK, CDR2 SYGVNS. The ends lost 9 bases at V and 5 bases at J; junction bases unmatched: 3. In nucleotides, the CDR3 is TGTGCCAGTGGGACAGGTTATCAGCCCCAGCATTTT. It translates to CASGTGYQPQHF. Drawing the rest from reference TRBV25-1 and TRBJ1-5, the complete variable domain is EADIYQTPRYLVIGTGKKITLECSQTMGHDKMYWYQQDPGMELHLIHYSYGVNSTEKGDLSSESTVSRIRTEHFPLTLESARPSHTSQYLCASGTGYQPQHFGDGTRLSIL.

V usage is TRBV2 and J usage is TRBJ1-5, with 7 bases lining up with TRBD1. CDR1 and CDR2 from the germline V gene are SNHLY and FYNNEI. V lost 4 bases, J lost 4 bases, and 4 bases stayed unmatched. The CDR3 is 14 residues long. CDR3 sequence (DNA): TGTGCCAGCAGTGGACAGGGATCAAATCAGCCCCAGCATTTT. Its protein is CASSGQGSNQPQHF.

This chain joins TRBV3-1 (or the pseudogene TRBV3-2) and TRBJ2-1, with D unresolved. The germline V gene has CDR1 LGHDT and CDR2 YNNKEL (reference sequence). Trimming stripped 1 base from V and 6 bases from J, with 4 bases between. This CDR3 has 12 amino acids. CDR3: CASSQVRNEQFF. The CDR3 DNA sequence: TGTGCCAGCAGCCAAGTCCGCAATGAGCAGTTCTTC.

V and J are TRBV7-2 and TRBJ1-2, with a weak D call TRBD1 (6 bases). The CDR3 loop spans 13 amino acids. From germline, CDR1 is SGHTA and CDR2 FQGNSA. The V gene lost 5 bases and the J gene lost 2 bases, with 9 bases spanning the gap. The CDR3 region is CASSLGTNYGYTF. The CDR3 nucleotides read TGTGCCAGCAGCCTCGGGACAAACTATGGCTACACCTTC. The whole variable domain, remainder taken from reference TRBV7-2 and TRBJ1-2, is GAGVSQSPSNKVTEKGKDVELRCDPISGHTALYWYRQSLGQGLEFLIYFQGNSAPDKSGLPSDRFSAERTGGSVSTLTIQRTQQEDSAVYLCASSLGTNYGYTFGSGTRLTVV.

The chain couples TRBV15 to TRBJ1-3; a weak D match, TRBD1 (5 bases). Trimming removed 1 base from V and 2 bases from J, with 12 bases in between. Germline V CDR1 and CDR2: LNHNV, YYDKDF (reference sequence). CDR3 length: 16 amino acids. CDR3 sequence reads: CATSRVWGEAGNTIYF. The CDR3 coding sequence is TGTGCCACCAGCAGAGTTTGGGGGGAAGCTGGAAACACCATATATTTT.

V usage is TRBV2 and J usage is TRBJ1-4; the D gene is possibly TRBD1 (6 bases). V was clipped by 6 bases and J by 6 bases, with 17 bases between them. The CDR3 is 15 residues long. Germline values: CDR1 SNHLY, CDR2 FYNNEI. The CDR3: CASSPYGQRDEKLFF. As DNA, the CDR3 is TGTGCCAGCAGCCCATACGGACAGAGGGATGAAAAACTGTTTTTT.

In this sample, this clone turned up once. This sequence joins TRBV2 and TRBJ1-4, with a weak D call TRBD1 (6 bases). Germline V CDR1 and CDR2: SNHLY, FYNNEI. The CDR3 extends over 15 amino acids. V was pared by 6 bases and J by 0 bases, with 11 bases between. In nucleotides, the CDR3 is TGTGCCAGCAGGAGACAGGATACAACTAATGAAAAACTGTTTTTT. It codes for CASRRQDTTNEKLFF.

The rearrangement links TRBV6-1 to TRBJ1-1; 9 positions agree with TRBD1. The CDR3 spans 12 residues. V was pared by 6 bases and J by 8 bases, with 4 bases of the junction left unmatched. In germline, CDR1 is MNHNS, CDR2 SASEGT. CDR3 nucleotides: TGTGCCAGCAGAAGCACAGGGGGCGAAGCTTTCTTT. Its protein product is CASRSTGGEAFF.

The gene calls are TRBV2 and TRBJ2-1; 13 bases line up with TRBD2. The CDR3 sequence is 16 residues long. In germline, CDR1 is SNHLY, CDR2 FYNNEI. With 5 bases clipped from V and 10 bases from J, the junction kept 11 bases outside the gene matches. This chain's CDR3 is CASSHPTSGGADEQFF. The CDR3 DNA follows: TGTGCCAGCAGTCACCCTACTAGCGGGGGGGCTGACGAGCAGTTCTTC.

V usage is TRBV19 and J usage is TRBJ1-2; D remains unclear. With 6 bases removed from V and 2 bases from J, the gap between germline ends came to 19 bases. CDR1 is LNHDA and CDR2 is SQIVND in the germline V gene (reference sequence). This CDR3 has 16 amino acids. The CDR3 bases are TGTGCCAGTAGCGAAATTACCCGCCACGGGAACTATGGCTACACCTTC. Protein sequence: CASSEITRHGNYGYTF. The whole variable domain, remainder taken from reference TRBV19 and TRBJ1-2, is DGGITQSPKYLFRKEGQNVTLSCEQNLNHDAMYWYRQDPGQGLRLIYYSQIVNDFQKGDIAEGYSVSREKKESFPLTVTSAQKNPTAFYLCASSEITRHGNYGYTFGSGTRLTVV.

This clone is a singleton in its sample. V and J are TRBV6-5 and TRBJ1-6, with D possibly TRBD1 on 6 matching bases. Trimming removed 2 bases from V and 10 bases from J, with 15 bases in between. This CDR3 has 15 residues. CDR1 and CDR2 from the germline V gene are MNHEY and SVGAGI. The CDR3 loop is CASSYGRDNQSPLHF. CDR3 DNA sequence: TGTGCCAGCAGTTACGGACGGGACAATCAATCACCCCTCCACTTT.

This clone is a singleton in its sample. The V call is TRBV18, the J call TRBJ2-1; D is unresolved. The germline V gene has CDR1 KGHSH and CDR2 LQKENI. The V end lost 3 bases, the J end lost 8 bases, and 11 bases lay between the germline ends. This CDR3 has 13 residues. The CDR3 DNA is TGTGCCAGCTCACCGGGTCCGGGTTATGAGCAGTTCTTC. It specifies CASSPGPGYEQFF.

V and J are TRBV5-1 and TRBJ2-3; maybe TRBD2 (5 bases). The CDR3 spans 12 residues. Trimming cost V 4 bases and J 3 bases, with 6 bases left between them. Per germline, CDR1 SGHRS and CDR2 YFSETQ. CDR3 in DNA: TGCGCCAGCAGCCGGGATACAGATACGCAGTATTTT. This sequence encodes CASSRDTDTQYF.

This sequence joins TRBV2 and TRBJ2-7; D is ambiguous. Germline CDR1 and CDR2: SNHLY and FYNNEI. The CDR3 contains 12 residues. V lost 1 base, J lost 2 bases, and 3 bases lay in between. CDR3 DNA: TGTGCCAGCAGTGAAGATACCTACGAGCAGTACTTC. Translation gives CASSEDTYEQYF. Full variable domain (missing parts from reference TRBV2 and TRBJ2-7): EPEVTQTPSHQVTQMGQEVILRCVPISNHLYFYWYRQILGQKVEFLVSFYNNEISEKSEIFDDQFSVERPDGSNFTLKIRSTKLEDSAMYFCASSEDTYEQYFGPGTRLTVT.

The chain recombines TRBV11-3 with TRBJ2-3; 7 bases line up with TRBD2. J lost 4 bases, V lost 1 base, and 2 bases had no gene match. This CDR3 is built from 14 residues. In germline, CDR1 is SGHNT, CDR2 YENEEA. CDR3 loop: CASSLGGGADTQYF. CDR3 in DNA: TGTGCCAGCAGCTTAGGTGGGGGGGCAGATACGCAGTATTTT.

The rearrangement links TRBV5-1 to TRBJ2-2, with 7 bases fitting TRBD2. This CDR3 spans 14 amino acids. Germline lookup yields CDR1 SGHRS and CDR2 YFSETQ. V shed 5 bases, J shed 4 bases, and the junction held 5 bases outside the gene matches. CDR3 nucleotides: TGCGCCAGCAGAGGGACTATGAGCACCGGGGAGCTGTTTTTT. Residues: CASRGTMSTGELFF.

This sequence joins TRBV7-6 and TRBJ2-3, with 10 bases identical to TRBD2. Germline assignment: CDR1 SGHVS and CDR2 FNYEAQ. The ends lost 2 bases at V and 4 bases at J; junction bases unmatched: 9. The CDR3 contains 17 residues. The CDR3 DNA sequence: TGTGCCAGCAGCTTACTAGCGGGGGCCAGAAGGGCAGATACGCAGTATTTT. This translates into CASSLLAGARRADTQYF. Using reference TRBV7-6 and TRBJ2-3 for the parts outside the CDR3, the full variable domain is GAGVSQSPRYKVTKRGQDVALRCDPISGHVSLYWYRQALGQGPEFLTYFNYEAQQDKSGLPNDRFSAERPEGSISTLTIQRTEQRDSAMYRCASSLLAGARRADTQYFGPGTRLTVL.

This clone is termed medium-sized. The chain couples TRBV28 to TRBJ2-5; D might be TRBD2 (5 bases). Trimming removed 5 bases from V and 1 base from J, with 11 bases in between. Germline values: CDR1 MDHEN, CDR2 SYDVKM. The CDR3 sequence is 14 residues long. The CDR3 reads CASSLVGSQETQYF. The CDR3 DNA reads as TGTGCCAGCAGTCTTGTGGGGAGCCAAGAGACCCAGTACTTC.

V gene TRBV6-5 combines with J gene TRBJ1-2; D is unclear. Germline CDR1 MNHEY, CDR2 SVGAGI. The CDR3 runs to 15 residues. The V gene lost 5 bases and the J gene lost 0 bases, with 13 bases spanning the gap. The CDR3 bases are TGTGCCAGCAGTAGGAGGGCCCAAACTAACTATGGCTACACCTTC. Residues: CASSRRAQTNYGYTF.

The chain employs TRBV7-3 and TRBJ1-3; TRBD1 matches at 8 bases. Germline CDR1 and CDR2: SGHTA and FQGTGA. Trimming took 5 bases from V and 3 from J; bases not matched to a gene: 9. There are 16 residues in the CDR3. The CDR3 DNA reads TGTGCCAGCAGCCCCAGGACAGGGCTCGGTGGAAACACCATATATTTT. Amino acid sequence: CASSPRTGLGGNTIYF.

This chain connects TRBV6-5 to TRBJ1-6; maybe TRBD1 (5 bases). This CDR3 spans 13 amino acids. Looked up from germline, CDR1 is MNHEY and CDR2 is SVGAGI. V shed 6 bases and J shed 4 bases, with 7 bases lying between them. The CDR3 loop is CASSGQYNSPLHF. The CDR3 region has the DNA TGTGCCAGCAGCGGACAATATAATTCACCCCTCCACTTT.

The rearrangement joins TRBV28 to TRBJ1-1; TRBD1 is a possible D gene (6 bases). The CDR3 is made up of 16 amino acids. The germline CDR1 and CDR2 sequences are MDHEN and SYDVKM. V was pared by 4 bases and J by 1 base, with 16 bases between. The CDR3 sequence is CASSWGGASGNTEAFF. DNA for the CDR3: TGTGCCAGCAGTTGGGGGGGGGCGTCTGGGAACACTGAAGCTTTCTTT.

V is TRBV9 and J is TRBJ2-3, with 7 bases matching TRBD1. Germline V CDR1 and CDR2: SGDLS, YYNGEE. With 0 bases clipped from V and 2 bases from J, the junction kept 6 bases outside the gene matches. The CDR3 covers 16 residues. CDR3 sequence (DNA): TGTGCCAGCAGCGTAGCGGGACAGTCTTACACAGATACGCAGTATTTT. It is translated as CASSVAGQSYTDTQYF.

This chain joins TRBV9 and TRBJ1-2; D call uncertain. CDR3 length equals 14 residues. V dropped 0 bases and J dropped 1 base, with 7 bases sitting between them. The germline V gene has CDR1 SGDLS and CDR2 YYNGEE. The CDR3 loop reads CASSVDGINYGYTF. CDR3 nucleotide sequence: TGTGCCAGCAGCGTAGACGGGATTAACTATGGCTACACCTTC.

On this clone itself: The junction differs from germline at one of its ends, possibly a read error. The chain is built from TRBV6-1 and TRBJ1-2; D remains unclear. The CDR3 has 12 amino acids. Germline V gives CDR1 MNHNS, CDR2 SASEGT. CDR3 loop: CASTERNYGYTF. The CDR3, as DNA: TGTGCCAGCACTGAACGGAACTATGGCTACACCTTC.

The chain employs TRBV6-1 and TRBJ1-2, with D perhaps TRBD1 (6 bases). V lost 0 bases, J lost 4 bases, and 15 bases lay in between. Germline loops: CDR1 MNHNS, CDR2 SASEGT. The CDR3 runs 16 residues. The CDR3 sequence: CASSEAGQGQVYGYTF. CDR3 in DNA: TGTGCCAGCAGTGAAGCTGGCCAGGGGCAAGTCTATGGCTACACCTTC.

V and J are TRBV19 and TRBJ1-2; 8 bases align to TRBD1. Germline V gives CDR1 LNHDA, CDR2 SQIVND (reference sequence). The CDR3 is made up of 14 amino acids. The ends lost 4 bases at V and 0 bases at J; junction bases unmatched: 1. The DNA for the CDR3 is TGTGCCAGTAGTAGGACAGGGTCTAACTATGGCTACACCTTC. Its protein product is CASSRTGSNYGYTF.